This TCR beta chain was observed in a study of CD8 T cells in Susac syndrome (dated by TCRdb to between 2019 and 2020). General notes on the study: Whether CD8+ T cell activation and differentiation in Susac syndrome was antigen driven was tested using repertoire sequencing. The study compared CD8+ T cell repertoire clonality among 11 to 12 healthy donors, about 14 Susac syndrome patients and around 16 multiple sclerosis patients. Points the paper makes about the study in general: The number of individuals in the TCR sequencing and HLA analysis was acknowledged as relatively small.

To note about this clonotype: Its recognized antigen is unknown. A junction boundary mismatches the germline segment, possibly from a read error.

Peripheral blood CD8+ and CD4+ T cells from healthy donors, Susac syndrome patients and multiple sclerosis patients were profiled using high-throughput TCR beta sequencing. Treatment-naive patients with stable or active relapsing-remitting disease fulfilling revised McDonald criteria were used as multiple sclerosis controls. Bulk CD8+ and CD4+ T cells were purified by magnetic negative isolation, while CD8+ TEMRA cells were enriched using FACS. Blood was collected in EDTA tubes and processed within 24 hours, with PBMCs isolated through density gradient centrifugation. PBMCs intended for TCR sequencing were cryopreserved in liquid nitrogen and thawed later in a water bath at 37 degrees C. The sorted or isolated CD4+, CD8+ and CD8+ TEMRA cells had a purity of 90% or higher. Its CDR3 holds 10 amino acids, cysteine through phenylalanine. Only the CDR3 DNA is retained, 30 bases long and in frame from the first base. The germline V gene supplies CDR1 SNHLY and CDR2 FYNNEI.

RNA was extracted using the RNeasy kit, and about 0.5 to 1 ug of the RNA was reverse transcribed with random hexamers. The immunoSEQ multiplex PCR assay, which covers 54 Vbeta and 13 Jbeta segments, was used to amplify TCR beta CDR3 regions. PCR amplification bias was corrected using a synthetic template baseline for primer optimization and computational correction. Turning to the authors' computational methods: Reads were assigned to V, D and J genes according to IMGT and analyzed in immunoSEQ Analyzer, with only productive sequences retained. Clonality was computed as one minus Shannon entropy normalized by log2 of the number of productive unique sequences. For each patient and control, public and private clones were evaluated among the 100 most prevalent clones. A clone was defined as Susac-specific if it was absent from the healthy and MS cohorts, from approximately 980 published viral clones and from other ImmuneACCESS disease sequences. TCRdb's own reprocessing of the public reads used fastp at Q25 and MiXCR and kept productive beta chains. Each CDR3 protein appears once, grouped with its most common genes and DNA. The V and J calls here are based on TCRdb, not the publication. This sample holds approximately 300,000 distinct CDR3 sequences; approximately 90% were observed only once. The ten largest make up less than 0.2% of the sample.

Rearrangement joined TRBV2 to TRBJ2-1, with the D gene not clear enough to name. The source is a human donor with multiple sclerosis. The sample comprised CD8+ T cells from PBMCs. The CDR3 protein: CASSARALLF. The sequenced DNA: TGTGCCAGCAGTGCCCGGGCCCTCTTATTC.